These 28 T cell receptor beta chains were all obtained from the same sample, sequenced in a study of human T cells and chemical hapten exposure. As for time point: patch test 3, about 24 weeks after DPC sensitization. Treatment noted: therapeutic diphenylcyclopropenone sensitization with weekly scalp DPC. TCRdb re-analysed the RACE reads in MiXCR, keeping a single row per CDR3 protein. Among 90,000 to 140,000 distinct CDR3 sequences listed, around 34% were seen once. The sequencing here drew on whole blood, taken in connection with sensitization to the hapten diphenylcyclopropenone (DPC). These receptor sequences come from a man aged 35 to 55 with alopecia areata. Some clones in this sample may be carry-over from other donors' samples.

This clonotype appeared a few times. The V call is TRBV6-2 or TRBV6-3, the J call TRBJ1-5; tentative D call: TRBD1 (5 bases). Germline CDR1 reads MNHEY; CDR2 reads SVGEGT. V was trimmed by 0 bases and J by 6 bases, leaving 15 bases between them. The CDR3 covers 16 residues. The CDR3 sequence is CASSYSAGGRRQPQHF. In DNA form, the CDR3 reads TGTGCCAGCAGTTACTCAGCCGGGGGAAGGCGTCAGCCCCAGCATTTT.

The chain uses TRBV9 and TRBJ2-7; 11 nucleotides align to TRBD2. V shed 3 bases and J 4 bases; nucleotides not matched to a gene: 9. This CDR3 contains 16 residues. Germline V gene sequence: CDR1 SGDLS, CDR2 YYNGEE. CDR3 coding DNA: TGTGCCAGCAGCGCCACCTTTAGCGGGAGGGCATACGAGCAGTACTTC. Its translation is CASSATFSGRAYEQYF.

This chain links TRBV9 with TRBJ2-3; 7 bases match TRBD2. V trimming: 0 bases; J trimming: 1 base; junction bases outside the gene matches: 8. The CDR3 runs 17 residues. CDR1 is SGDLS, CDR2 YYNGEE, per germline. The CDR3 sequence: CASSVDHASGGTDTQYF. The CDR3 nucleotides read TGTGCCAGCAGCGTAGATCACGCTAGCGGTGGCACAGATACGCAGTATTTT.

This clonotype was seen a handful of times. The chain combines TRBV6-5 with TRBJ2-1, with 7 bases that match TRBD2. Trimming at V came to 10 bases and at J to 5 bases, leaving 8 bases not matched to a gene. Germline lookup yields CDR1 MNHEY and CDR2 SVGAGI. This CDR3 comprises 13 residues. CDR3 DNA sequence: TGTGCCATCAGGGAGCGGGGAAACAATGAGCAGTTCTTC. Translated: CAIRERGNNEQFF.

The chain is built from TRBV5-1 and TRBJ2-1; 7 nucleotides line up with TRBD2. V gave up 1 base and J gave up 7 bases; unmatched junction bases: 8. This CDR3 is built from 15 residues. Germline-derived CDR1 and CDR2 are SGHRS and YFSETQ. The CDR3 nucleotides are TGCGCCAGCAGCTTGATAGTGGGGGGGGGTAATGAGCAGTTCTTC. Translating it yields CASSLIVGGGNEQFF.

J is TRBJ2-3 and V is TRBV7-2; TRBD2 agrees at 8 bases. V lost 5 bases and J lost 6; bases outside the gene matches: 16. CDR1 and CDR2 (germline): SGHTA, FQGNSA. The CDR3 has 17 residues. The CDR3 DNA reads TGTGCCAGCAGCCGACCACTAGCGGCCGCCGCGGGGGATACGCAGTATTTT. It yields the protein CASSRPLAAAAGDTQYF.

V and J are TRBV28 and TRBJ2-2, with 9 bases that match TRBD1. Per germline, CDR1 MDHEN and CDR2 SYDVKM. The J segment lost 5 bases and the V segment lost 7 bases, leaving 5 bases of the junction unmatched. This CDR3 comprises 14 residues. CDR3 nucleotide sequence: TGTGCCAGCAATATGGGACAGGGTACCGGGGAGCTGTTTTTT. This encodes CASNMGQGTGELFF. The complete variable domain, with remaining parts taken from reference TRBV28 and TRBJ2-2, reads DVKVTQSSRYLVKRTGEKVFLECVQDMDHENMFWYRQDPGLGLRLIYFSYDVKMKEKGDIPEGYSVSREKKERFSLILESASTNQTSMYLCASNMGQGTGELFFGEGSRLTVL.

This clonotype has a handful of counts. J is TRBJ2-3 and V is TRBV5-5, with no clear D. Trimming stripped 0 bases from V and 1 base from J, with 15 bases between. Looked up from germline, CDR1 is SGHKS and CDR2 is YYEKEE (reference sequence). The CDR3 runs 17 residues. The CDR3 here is CASSLAGIARGTDTQYF. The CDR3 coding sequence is TGTGCCAGCAGCTTGGCCGGTATAGCACGAGGCACAGATACGCAGTATTTT.

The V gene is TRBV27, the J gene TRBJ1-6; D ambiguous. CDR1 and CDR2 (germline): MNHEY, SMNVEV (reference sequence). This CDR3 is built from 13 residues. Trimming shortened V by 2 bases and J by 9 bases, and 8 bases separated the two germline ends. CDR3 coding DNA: TGTGCCAGCAGTTTACCTGCGGGTTCACCCCTCCACTTT. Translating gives CASSLPAGSPLHF.

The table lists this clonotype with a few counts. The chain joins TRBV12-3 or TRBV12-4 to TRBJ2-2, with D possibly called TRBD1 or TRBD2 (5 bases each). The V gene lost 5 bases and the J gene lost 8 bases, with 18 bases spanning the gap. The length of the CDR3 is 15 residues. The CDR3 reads CASSPWGSRAGELFF. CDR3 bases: TGTGCCAGCAGTCCGTGGGGGAGTAGGGCGGGGGAGCTGTTTTTT.

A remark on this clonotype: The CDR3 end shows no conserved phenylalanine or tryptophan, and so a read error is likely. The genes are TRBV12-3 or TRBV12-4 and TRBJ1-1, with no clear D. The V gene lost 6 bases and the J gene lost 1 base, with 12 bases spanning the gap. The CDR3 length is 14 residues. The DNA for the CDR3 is TGTGCCAGCAGCCTGTCCAGTGCGAACACTGAAGCTTTCATT. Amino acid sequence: CASSLSSANTEAFI.

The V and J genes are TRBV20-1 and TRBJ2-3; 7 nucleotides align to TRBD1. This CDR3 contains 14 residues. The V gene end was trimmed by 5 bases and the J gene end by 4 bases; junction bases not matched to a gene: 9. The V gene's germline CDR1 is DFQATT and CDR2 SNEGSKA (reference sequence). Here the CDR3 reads CSAPRQGTSDTQYF. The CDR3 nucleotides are TGCAGTGCTCCGAGACAGGGTACATCAGATACGCAGTATTTT.

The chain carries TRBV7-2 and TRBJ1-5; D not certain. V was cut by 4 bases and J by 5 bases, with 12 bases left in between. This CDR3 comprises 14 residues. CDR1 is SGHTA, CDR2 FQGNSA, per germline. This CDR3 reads CASSSPGRYQPQHF. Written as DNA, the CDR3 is TGTGCCAGCAGCTCCCCCGGCCGGTATCAGCCCCAGCATTTT. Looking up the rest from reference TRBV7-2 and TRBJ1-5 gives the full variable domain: GAGVSQSPSNKVTEKGKDVELRCDPISGHTALYWYRQSLGQGLEFLIYFQGNSAPDKSGLPSDRFSAERTGGSVSTLTIQRTQQEDSAVYLCASSSPGRYQPQHFGDGTRLSIL.

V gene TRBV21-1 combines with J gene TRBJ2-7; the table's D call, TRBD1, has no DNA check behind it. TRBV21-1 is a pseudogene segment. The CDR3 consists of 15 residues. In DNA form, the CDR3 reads TGTGCCAGCACCCCTGGGCAGGCTGGCTCCTACGAGCAGTACGTC. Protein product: CASTPGQAGSYEQYV.

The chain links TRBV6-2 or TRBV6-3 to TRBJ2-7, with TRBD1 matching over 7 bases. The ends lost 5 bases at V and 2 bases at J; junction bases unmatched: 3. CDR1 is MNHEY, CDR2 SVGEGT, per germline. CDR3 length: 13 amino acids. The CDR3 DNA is TGTGCCAGCAGTATCGGACAGGCCTACGAGCAGTACGTC. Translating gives CASSIGQAYEQYV.

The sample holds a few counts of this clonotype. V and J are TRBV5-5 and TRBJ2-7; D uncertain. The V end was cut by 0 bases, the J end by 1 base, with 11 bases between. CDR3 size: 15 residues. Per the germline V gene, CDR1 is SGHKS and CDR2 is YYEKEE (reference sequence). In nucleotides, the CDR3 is TGTGCCAGCAGCTTGGCCGTCGGCCGATCCTACGAGCAGTACTTC. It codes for CASSLAVGRSYEQYF.

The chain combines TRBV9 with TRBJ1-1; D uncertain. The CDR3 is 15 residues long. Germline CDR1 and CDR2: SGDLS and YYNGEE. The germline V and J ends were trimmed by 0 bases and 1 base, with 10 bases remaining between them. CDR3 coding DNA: TGTGCCAGCAGCGTAGCCGGGTCCCAGAACACTGAAGCTTTCTTT. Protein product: CASSVAGSQNTEAFF.

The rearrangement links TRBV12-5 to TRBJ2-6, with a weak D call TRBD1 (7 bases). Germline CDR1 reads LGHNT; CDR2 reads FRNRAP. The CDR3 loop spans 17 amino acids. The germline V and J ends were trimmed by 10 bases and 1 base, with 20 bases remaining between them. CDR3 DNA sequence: TGTGCTACCCATGGTGGAGGGGGCGCGTCTGGGGCCAACGTCCTGACTTTC. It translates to CATHGGGGASGANVLTF.

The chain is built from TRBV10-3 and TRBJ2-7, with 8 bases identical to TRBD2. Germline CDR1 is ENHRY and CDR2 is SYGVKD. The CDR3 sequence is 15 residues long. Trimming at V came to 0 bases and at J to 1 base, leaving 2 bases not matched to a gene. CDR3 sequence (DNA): TGTGCCATCAGTGAGTCGTTAGCGGGGTCCTACGAGCAGTACTTC. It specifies CAISESLAGSYEQYF.

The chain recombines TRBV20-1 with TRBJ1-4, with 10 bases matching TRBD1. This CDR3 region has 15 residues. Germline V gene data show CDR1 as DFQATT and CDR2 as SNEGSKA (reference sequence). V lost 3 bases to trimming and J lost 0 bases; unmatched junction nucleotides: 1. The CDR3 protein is CSASGQGATNEKLFF. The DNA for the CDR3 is TGCAGTGCTAGCGGACAGGGGGCAACTAATGAAAAACTGTTTTTT.

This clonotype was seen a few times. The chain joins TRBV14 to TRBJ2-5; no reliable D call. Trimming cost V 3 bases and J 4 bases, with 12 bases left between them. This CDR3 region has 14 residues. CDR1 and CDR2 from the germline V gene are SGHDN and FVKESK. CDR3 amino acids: CASSHRDVLETQYF. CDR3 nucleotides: TGTGCCAGCAGCCACCGAGACGTATTAGAGACCCAGTACTTC.

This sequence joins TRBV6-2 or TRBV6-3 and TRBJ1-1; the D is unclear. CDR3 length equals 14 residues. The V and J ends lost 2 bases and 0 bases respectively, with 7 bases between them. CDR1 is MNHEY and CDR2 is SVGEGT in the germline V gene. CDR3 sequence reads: CASSYRFMNTEAFF. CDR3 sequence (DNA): TGTGCCAGCAGTTACCGATTTATGAACACTGAAGCTTTCTTT.

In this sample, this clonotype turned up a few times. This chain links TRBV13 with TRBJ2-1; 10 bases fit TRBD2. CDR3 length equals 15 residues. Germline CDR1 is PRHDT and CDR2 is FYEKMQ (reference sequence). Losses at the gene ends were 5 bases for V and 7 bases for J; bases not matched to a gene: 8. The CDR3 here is CASSRRSGGENEQFF. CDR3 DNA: TGTGCCAGCAGCCGCCGGAGCGGGGGGGAGAATGAGCAGTTCTTC.

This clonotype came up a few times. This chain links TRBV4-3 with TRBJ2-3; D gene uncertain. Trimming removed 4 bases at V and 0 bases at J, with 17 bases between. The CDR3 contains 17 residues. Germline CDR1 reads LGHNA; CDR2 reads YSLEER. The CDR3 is CASSPRPPGLSTDTQYF. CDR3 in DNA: TGCGCCAGCAGCCCCAGGCCCCCCGGTTTGAGCACAGATACGCAGTATTTT.

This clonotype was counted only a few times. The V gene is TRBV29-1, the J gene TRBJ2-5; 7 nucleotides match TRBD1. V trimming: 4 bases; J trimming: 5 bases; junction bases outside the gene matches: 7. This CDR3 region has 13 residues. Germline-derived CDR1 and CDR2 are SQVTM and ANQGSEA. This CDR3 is CSVGYRGRETQYF. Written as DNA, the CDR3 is TGCAGCGTTGGGTACAGGGGCCGTGAGACCCAGTACTTC.

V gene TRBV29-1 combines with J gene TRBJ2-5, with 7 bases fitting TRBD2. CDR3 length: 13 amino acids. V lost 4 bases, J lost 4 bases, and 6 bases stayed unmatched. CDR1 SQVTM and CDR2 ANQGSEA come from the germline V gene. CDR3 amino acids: CSVALARGETQYF. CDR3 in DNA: TGCAGCGTTGCACTAGCGAGAGGAGAGACCCAGTACTTC.

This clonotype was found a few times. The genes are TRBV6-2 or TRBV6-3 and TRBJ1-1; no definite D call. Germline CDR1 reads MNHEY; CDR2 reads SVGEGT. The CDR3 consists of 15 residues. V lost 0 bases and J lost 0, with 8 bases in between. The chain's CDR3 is CASSYSRGMNTEAFF. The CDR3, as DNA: TGTGCCAGCAGTTACTCGCGCGGAATGAACACTGAAGCTTTCTTT.

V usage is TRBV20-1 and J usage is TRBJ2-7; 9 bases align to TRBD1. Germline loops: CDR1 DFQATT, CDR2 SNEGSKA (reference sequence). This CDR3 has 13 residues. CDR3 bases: TGCAGCGCACCTAGGACAGGGGACTACGAGCAGTACTTC. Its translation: CSAPRTGDYEQYF.